This TCR beta chain stems from a study of T cells in Graves' hyperthyroidism and ophthalmopathy. Overall study context: Peripheral blood was acquired at first diagnosis, ahead of any therapy whatsoever.

As for this clonotype: No antigen is known for it.

CDR1 and CDR2 from the germline V gene are MNHNS and SASEGT. The CDR3 has 15 amino acids. V dropped 3 bases and J dropped 8; count of bases not matched to a gene: 9. TCR beta CDR3 sequences were amplified from RNA transcripts. The HTBI set primed first-round TCR CDR3 RT-PCR. TCRdb re-called the multiplex PCR reads with MiXCR, one entry per CDR3 protein. The top ten hold roughly 15% of the sample, which has about 400,000 distinct CDR3 sequences, approximately 15% seen once. General study points: Progression to ophthalmopathy was predicted a median of roughly 6.5 months early.

The chain recombines TRBV6-1 with TRBJ2-2; 7 nucleotides agree with TRBD2. The source of this sequence is a woman between 18 and 29 years old with Graves' hyperthyroidism. The specimen was blood. Here the CDR3 DNA reads TGTGCCAGCAGTGAGCTAGCGGACGTGGCAGGGGAGCTGTTTTTT. It encodes CASSELADVAGELFF.